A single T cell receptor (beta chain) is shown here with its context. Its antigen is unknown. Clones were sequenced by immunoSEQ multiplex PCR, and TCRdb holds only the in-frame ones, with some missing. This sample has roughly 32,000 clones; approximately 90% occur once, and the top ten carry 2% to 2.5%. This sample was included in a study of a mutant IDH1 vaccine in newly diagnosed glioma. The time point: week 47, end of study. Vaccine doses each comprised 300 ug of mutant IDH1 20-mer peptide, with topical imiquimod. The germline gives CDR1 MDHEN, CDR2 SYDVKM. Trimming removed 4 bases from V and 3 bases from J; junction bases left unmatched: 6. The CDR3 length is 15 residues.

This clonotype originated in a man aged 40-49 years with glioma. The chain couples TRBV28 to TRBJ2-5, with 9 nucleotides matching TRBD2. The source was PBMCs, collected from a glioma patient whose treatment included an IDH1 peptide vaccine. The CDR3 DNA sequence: TGTGCCAGCAGTTCCGCGGGGGGGCGTAAAGAGACCCAGTACTTC. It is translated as CASSSAGGRKETQYF.